Shown below are 23 T cell receptor beta chains from a single sample sequenced in a study of read filtering for tumor transcriptome and immune sequencing. Molecular barcoded adaptors covering alpha/delta and beta/gamma chains were used on roughly 370 ng RNA. TCRdb itself ran the reads through MiXCR, one entry per CDR3 protein. The data show tens of thousands of distinct CDR3 sequences, with about 20% seen just once and 15% to 20% held by the top ten. The sequenced sample consisted of a population of CD138-negative cells sorted from bone marrow. The source of these receptors is a donor over 35 with multiple myeloma.

This clonotype was detected ten times or more. This rearrangement joins TRBV20-1 to TRBJ1-1; D gene uncertain. Germline V gene data show CDR1 as DFQATT and CDR2 as SNEGSKA (reference sequence). The length of the CDR3 is 12 residues. With 6 bases removed from V and 5 bases from J, the gap between germline ends came to 13 bases. CDR3 residues: CSAYDLGTEAFF. The CDR3 bases are TGCAGTGCGTACGATTTGGGGACTGAAGCTTTCTTT.

There are many counts of this clonotype. The chain couples TRBV29-1 to TRBJ2-2, with 7 bases lining up with TRBD1. V shed 4 bases, J shed 6 bases, and the junction held 2 bases outside the gene matches. The CDR3 runs 12 residues. CDR1 SQVTM and CDR2 ANQGSEA come from the germline V gene. This CDR3 is CSVGQGAGELFF. As DNA, the CDR3 is TGCAGCGTTGGGCAGGGGGCCGGGGAGCTGTTTTTT.

This clonotype was counted ten times or more. The rearrangement uses TRBV24-1 and TRBJ2-4; the match to TRBD2 covers 11 bases. CDR3 length: 17 residues. The germline gives CDR1 KGHDR, CDR2 SFDVKD. V lost 4 bases to trimming and J lost 0 bases; unmatched junction nucleotides: 4. For the CDR3, the DNA is TGTGCCACCAGTGACTCTGGACTAGCGGGAGCCAAAAACATTCAGTACTTC. This codes for CATSDSGLAGAKNIQYF.

This clonotype was detected a few times. The chain uses TRBV6-1 and TRBJ2-3; weak D call: TRBD2 (6 bases). Germline CDR1 and CDR2: MNHNS and SASEGT. This CDR3 spans 17 amino acids. The ends were cut back, 5 bases at V and 1 base at J, with 19 bases in the middle. The CDR3 spells CASSRREGLPGTDTQYF. The CDR3 DNA reads as TGTGCCAGCAGTCGGAGAGAAGGACTACCTGGCACAGATACGCAGTATTTT.

The sample holds many counts of this clonotype. The chain couples TRBV20-1 to TRBJ2-4; TRBD2 matches at 7 bases. Trimming cost V 3 bases and J 11 bases; bases outside gene matches: 4. This CDR3 spans 11 amino acids. Germline CDR1 and CDR2: DFQATT and SNEGSKA (reference sequence). CDR3 sequence reads: CSASPAGVQYF. The CDR3 coding sequence is TGCAGTGCTAGTCCCGCGGGAGTTCAGTACTTC.

Judged by abundance, this clonotype is medium-sized. The V call is TRBV29-1, the J call TRBJ2-6; D uncertain. The CDR3 is 14 amino acids. Per germline, CDR1 SQVTM and CDR2 ANQGSEA. Trimming cost V 6 bases and J 1 base, with 10 bases left between them. CDR3 amino acids: CSVEAESGANVLTF. The CDR3 DNA reads as TGCAGCGTCGAGGCGGAATCTGGGGCCAACGTCCTGACTTTC.

This clonotype has at least ten counts. The chain couples TRBV29-1 to TRBJ2-5; TRBD2 agrees at 9 bases. Germline CDR1 reads SQVTM; CDR2 reads ANQGSEA. The junction had 5 bases not matched to a gene; V was cut back by 4 bases and J by 2 bases. This CDR3 has 14 residues. The CDR3 sequence: CSVAWLAGQETQYF. Here the CDR3 DNA reads TGCAGCGTTGCGTGGCTAGCGGGGCAAGAGACCCAGTACTTC.

On this clonotype: A far more abundant clone sits one base away, making this likely a read error. V usage is TRBV7-8 and J usage is TRBJ2-3, with D possibly TRBD1 on 6 matching bases. The CDR3 is made up of 14 amino acids. Per germline, CDR1 SGHVS and CDR2 FQNEAQ. CDR3 loop: CSSSSGQSTDTQYF. As DNA, the CDR3 is TGTTCCAGCAGCTCCGGACAGAGCACAGATACGCAGTATTTT.

This clonotype was picked up many times. The genes are TRBV20-1 and TRBJ2-7, with D perhaps TRBD2 (5 bases). Per the germline V gene, CDR1 is DFQATT and CDR2 is SNEGSKA (reference sequence). The length of the CDR3 is 18 residues. The V gene lost 6 bases and the J gene lost 0 bases, with 27 bases spanning the gap. The CDR3 DNA reads TGCAGTGCGAAAGGACTTATCGGCCGGGCTCAGAGCTCCTACGAGCAGTACTTC. The encoded protein is CSAKGLIGRAQSSYEQYF.

This clonotype came up many times. The chain combines TRBV6-1 with TRBJ2-6, with a weak D call TRBD2 (5 bases). The CDR3 contains 17 residues. Trimming took off 10 bases at V and 0 bases at J, with 19 bases between the two ends. Germline V gene sequence: CDR1 MNHNS, CDR2 SASEGT. Here the CDR3 reads CATFPGLGLSGANVLTF. CDR3 bases: TGTGCCACTTTTCCGGGATTAGGTCTCTCTGGGGCCAACGTCCTGACTTTC.

The chain uses TRBV3-1 and TRBJ2-7; weak D call: TRBD2 (5 bases). CDR3 length: 13 residues. Per germline, CDR1 LGHDT and CDR2 YNNKEL (reference sequence). Trimming pared 8 bases from V and 7 bases from J, leaving 18 bases between. The CDR3 DNA follows: TGTGCCAGCGGTCGACCCGGACGGGGTGAGCAGTACTTC. As protein: CASGRPGRGEQYF.

Ten or more counts support this clonotype. The chain combines TRBV20-1 with TRBJ1-5, with D perhaps matching TRBD1 (5 bases). The CDR3 runs 12 residues. The ends were cut back, 0 bases at V and 6 bases at J, with 6 bases in the middle. The V gene's germline CDR1 is DFQATT and CDR2 SNEGSKA (reference sequence). CDR3 coding DNA: TGCAGTGCTAGAGAGGGACCTCAGCCCCAGCATTTT. Its protein product is CSAREGPQPQHF.

This clonotype was detected ten times or more. The V gene is TRBV20-1, the J gene TRBJ2-3; 9 nucleotides align to TRBD2. The J segment lost 1 base and the V segment lost 0 bases, leaving 11 bases of the junction unmatched. The CDR3 runs to 18 residues. Germline V gives CDR1 DFQATT, CDR2 SNEGSKA (reference sequence). CDR3 sequence (DNA): TGCAGTGCTAGAGATGGCTCCTTCGGACTAGCGCGCACAGATACGCAGTATTTT. Translated, it gives CSARDGSFGLARTDTQYF.

The V call is TRBV11-2, the J call TRBJ2-7; D possibly uses TRBD1 or TRBD2 (5 bases each). There are 14 residues in the CDR3. Germline CDR1 and CDR2: SGHAT and FQNNGV. V was shortened by 8 bases and J by 6 bases, with 20 bases between the two germline ends. CDR3: CASGGSVGDFEQYF. CDR3 nucleotide sequence: TGTGCCAGCGGGGGTTCCGTGGGCGATTTCGAGCAGTACTTC.

This clonotype was counted many times. The chain couples TRBV5-1 to TRBJ1-5; no clear D gene. Looked up from germline, CDR1 is SGHRS and CDR2 is YFSETQ. CDR3 length: 16 amino acids. V lost 0 bases and J lost 4, with 14 bases in between. The CDR3 nucleotides are TGCGCCAGCAGCTTGGACGGCAGCTTGGGGAATCAGCCCCAGCATTTT. Its translation is CASSLDGSLGNQPQHF.

There are many counts of this clonotype. The J gene is TRBJ2-4, the V gene TRBV28; perhaps D is TRBD1 or TRBD2 (5 bases each). The CDR3 has 15 residues. The germline CDR1 and CDR2 sequences are MDHEN and SYDVKM. V was shortened by 6 bases and J by 8 bases, with 20 bases between the two germline ends. In DNA form, the CDR3 reads TGTGCCAGCAGCCCCCAAGCTGGGGGTCTGGACATTCAGTACTTC. Residues: CASSPQAGGLDIQYF.

Comments on this clonotype: A much more abundant neighbour one base away suggests this may be a read error. DNA for the CDR3: TGTGCCAGTAAGGGTTCGGCCACCGGGGAGCTGTTTTTT. Protein sequence: CASKGSATGELFF. This rearrangement joins TRBV2 to TRBJ2-2; no reliable D call. From germline, CDR1 is SNHLY and CDR2 FYNNEI. The V and J ends lost 9 bases and 4 bases respectively, with 12 bases between them. The CDR3 totals 13 residues.

In its sample, this clonotype ranks as medium-sized. This chain uses TRBV28 with TRBJ2-1; D tentatively reads TRBD1 or TRBD2 (5 bases each). The CDR3 spans 17 residues. In germline, CDR1 is MDHEN, CDR2 SYDVKM. Trimming left V 5 bases short and J 4 bases short, with 21 bases between. CDR3 nucleotide sequence: TGTGCCAGCAGTAAGCCCCTTCCCGGGACCGCATACAATGAGCAGTTCTTC. This translates into CASSKPLPGTAYNEQFF.

The chain is built from TRBV28 and TRBJ2-7, with 9 bases identical to TRBD1. The CDR3 loop spans 15 amino acids. Germline V lookup: CDR1 MDHEN, CDR2 SYDVKM. V was pared by 5 bases and J by 12 bases, with 17 bases of the junction left unmatched. The CDR3 nucleotides read TGTGCCAGCAGTGAACGGGACAGGGCGAATCTTGGGGGGTACTTC. This sequence encodes CASSERDRANLGGYF.

The V gene is TRBV29-1, the J gene TRBJ2-7, with a weak D call TRBD1 (5 bases). V dropped 7 bases and J dropped 0 bases, with 16 bases sitting between them. The CDR3 runs 14 residues. Germline V gene lookup returns CDR1 SQVTM and CDR2 ANQGSEA. This CDR3 is CSARDRRSSYEQYF. DNA of the CDR3: TGCAGCGCCAGGGATAGGCGCTCCTCCTACGAGCAGTACTTC.

This clonotype was seen at least ten times. This CDR3 reads CASSGQGNSPLHF. In nucleotides, the CDR3 is TGTGCCAGCAGTGGGCAGGGGAATTCACCCCTCCACTTT. This rearrangement joins TRBV2 to TRBJ1-6; perhaps TRBD1 as D (6 bases). The V gene's germline CDR1 is SNHLY and CDR2 FYNNEI. With 4 bases removed from V and 7 bases from J, the gap between germline ends came to 8 bases. The CDR3 totals 13 residues.

This clonotype was counted ten times or more. The chain is built from TRBV6-5 and TRBJ2-5, with D possibly matching TRBD1 (6 bases). V lost 8 bases and J lost 5, with 12 bases in between. The CDR3 has 12 residues. CDR1 and CDR2 from the germline V gene are MNHEY and SVGAGI. CDR3 sequence reads: CASRRGYETQYF. DNA of the CDR3: TGTGCCAGCCGCAGGGGATACGAGACCCAGTACTTC.

Worth noting for this clonotype: Compared with germline, one end of the junction differs, possibly owing to a read error. The genes are TRBV7-9 and TRBJ2-1, with 8 bases lining up with TRBD1. The germline gives CDR1 SEHNR, CDR2 FQNEAQ (reference sequence). This CDR3 region has 14 residues. CDR3 coding DNA: TGTGCCAGCAGCCCCCGACAGGGGATGGGTGAGCAGCTCTTC. It translates to CASSPRQGMGEQLF.